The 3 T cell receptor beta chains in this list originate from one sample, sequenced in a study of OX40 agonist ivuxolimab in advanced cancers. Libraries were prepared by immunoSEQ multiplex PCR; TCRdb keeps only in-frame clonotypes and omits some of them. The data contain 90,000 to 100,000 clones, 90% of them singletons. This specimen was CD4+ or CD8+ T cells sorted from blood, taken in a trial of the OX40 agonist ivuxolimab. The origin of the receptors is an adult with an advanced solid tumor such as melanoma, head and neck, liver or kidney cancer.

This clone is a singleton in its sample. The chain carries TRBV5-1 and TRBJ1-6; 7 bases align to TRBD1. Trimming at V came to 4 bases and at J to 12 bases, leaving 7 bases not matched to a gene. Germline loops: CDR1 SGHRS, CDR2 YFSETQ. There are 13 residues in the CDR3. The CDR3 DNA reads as TGCGCCAGCAGCCTCGAGCAGGGGGGACCCCTCCACTTT. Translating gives CASSLEQGGPLHF.

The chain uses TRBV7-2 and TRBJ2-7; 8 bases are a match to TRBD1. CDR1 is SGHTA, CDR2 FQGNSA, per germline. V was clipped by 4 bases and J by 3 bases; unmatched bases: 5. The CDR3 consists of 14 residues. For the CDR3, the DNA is TGTGCCAGCAGCTCCACAGGGGGGAACTACGAGCAGTACTTC. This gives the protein CASSSTGGNYEQYF.

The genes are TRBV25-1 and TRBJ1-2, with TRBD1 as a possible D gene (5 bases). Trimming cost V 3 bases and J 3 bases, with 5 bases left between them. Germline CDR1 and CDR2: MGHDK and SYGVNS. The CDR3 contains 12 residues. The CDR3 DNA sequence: TGTGCCAGCAGTGAGGGACACTATGGCTACACCTTC. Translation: CASSEGHYGYTF.